This T cell receptor (beta chain) was retrieved from a study of blood T cell repertoires in COVID-19. Study as a whole: Specimens from acute and convalescent COVID-19 originated in the United States, Italy and Spain.

Participants were aged roughly 18 to 90 years, lived in 25 or so US areas, and enrolled virtually. Clinical histories supplied by participants themselves formed the basis of cohort assignment. Participants in the exposed group had met a COVID-19 case in the 2 weeks before joining the study. Clones were sequenced by immunoSEQ multiplex PCR, and TCRdb holds only the in-frame ones, with some missing. Here the sample spans 200,000 to 250,000 clones, around 90% being singletons. The length of the CDR3 is 18 residues. Germline V CDR1 and CDR2: SGHRS, YFSETQ. V lost 0 bases, J lost 8 bases, and 11 bases stayed unmatched.

V usage is TRBV5-1 and J usage is TRBJ2-1, with 13 nucleotides matching TRBD2. The sample was PBMCs or T cells enriched from blood (not recorded which). The clonotype was recovered from a man aged 50 to 59 who had been exposed to COVID-19. CDR3 nucleotides: TGCGCCAGCAGCTTGGCTACTAGCGGGAGGGCCGGGTCGTATGAGCAGTTCTTC. The encoded protein is CASSLATSGRAGSYEQFF.